A selection of T cell receptor beta chains follows, all from one sample in a study of shared clonotypes between healthy human individuals. TCRdb keeps only in-frame clones here, not all; method: immunoSEQ multiplex PCR. Of under 2.5 million clones in the sample, about nine tenths were seen once. Sequenced input: naive CD4+ T cells from PBMCs. The receptors were sampled from a man aged 18 to 29 in good health. Some clones in this sample may be carry-over from other donors' samples. Each CDR3 is given with its conserved first and last residue. Clone size is stated in some rows and not others, as once, few, many or a class when expanded.

V gene	CDR3 length	clone size	CDR3 protein
TRBV7-2	14	.	CASSLDQTVGIQYF
TRBV10-3	16	.	CATRPPGGGQNYGYTF
TRBV29-1	14	once	CSVVGGSTRNEQFF
TRBV18	13	few	CASSLGRGTEAFF
TRBV20-1	11	once	CSARNPYEQYF
TRBV5-1	16	.	CASSLVTSGRYHEQFF
TRBV27	16	.	CASSLRPTGRNQPQHF
TRBV15	16	.	CATSRDAPGNTGELFF
TRBV4-2	16	.	CASSQETSHSYNEQFF
TRBV2	15	.	CASSDGATNTGELFF
TRBV9	14	.	CASSPTNGDNEQFF
TRBV5-4	15	.	CASSRTGGEGEKLFF
TRBV7-9	15	.	CASSWLTGGPEKLFF
TRBV7-2	17	.	CASSLTGTASGANVLTF
TRBV28	15	.	CASSTPGATNEKLFF
TRBV6-6	15	.	CASSSGPSSGNTIYF
TRBV5-5	16	.	CASTLWGRVGTGELFF
TRBV12-5	16	.	CASGLGAGGGSGELFF
TRBV28	12	.	CASSVGGNTIYF
TRBV5-1	11	.	CASSWGSEQYF
TRBV20-1	11	.	CSAGDSYEQYF
TRBV5-1	13	.	CASSPGQPGGEAF
TRBV2	14	.	CASSEYSQEETQYF
TRBV28	15	.	CASSSETAYNYGYTF
TRBV6-5	13	.	CASSGTGRQPQHF
TRBV11-2	15	.	CASSLSGTVNTEAFF
TRBV4-1	18	.	CASRPGTGGRRSYNEQFF
TRBV4-1	16	.	CASSHVLGPSTSSGFF
TRBV11-2	13	once	CASGHGAVDTQYF
TRBV9	16	.	CASSVGWGGDTGELFF
TRBV4-2	15	.	CASSQVAAGPGELFF
TRBV19	14	.	CASSIGGSSYEQYF
TRBV7-3	13	.	CASSPKRENEQFF
TRBV9	15	.	CASSVVASAPNEQFF
TRBV7-6	16	.	CASSLDNPSGYNEQFF
TRBV18	18	.	CASSPLSQATTSNYGYTF
TRBV25-1	13	.	CASSETGKYGYTF
TRBV28	18	.	CASSARAGRLPLGAEAFF
TRBV4-3	16	.	CASSPQAGSLAYEQYF
TRBV25-1	15	.	CASTTGGANTGELFF
TRBV4-1	18	.	CASSQRTSGRYSGNTIYF
TRBV7-2	15	.	CASSPQRGHYNEQFF
TRBV7-9	13	.	CASSLQDRLEQYF
TRBV11-3	18	.	CASSAHRGSGGNTGELFF
TRBV15	12	.	CATRKNTGELFF
TRBV7-8	15	.	CASSLGRETLLTQYF
TRBV10-2	14	.	CASTRLADSNEQFF
TRBV25-1	13	.	CASRDSGFEKLFF